This T cell receptor beta chain was sequenced for a study of OX40 agonist ivuxolimab in advanced cancers. Whole-study context: Every patient in dose escalation had hepatocellular carcinoma, melanoma, renal cell or head and neck cancer.

Exclusion of a patient followed from autoimmune disease history or systemic immunosuppression. The method was immunoSEQ multiplex PCR; TCRdb's version includes in-frame clones alone and lacks a portion of them. This sample has tens of thousands of clones, with around 84% found just once. Regarding this clone: Its antigen is currently unknown.

Germline CDR1 reads SGHVS; CDR2 reads FQNEAQ. Trimming at V came to 1 base and at J to 6 bases, leaving 6 bases not matched to a gene. CDR3 size: 16 residues. General study results and limits: Clonal expansion was among the lowest in partial responders at 0.1-3.0 mg/kg, especially CD8+.

The clonotype originates from an adult with an advanced solid tumor such as melanoma, head and neck, liver or kidney cancer. The chain is built from TRBV7-8 and TRBJ1-3, with 10 bases identical to TRBD1. The sample in question was CD4+ or CD8+ T cells sorted from blood, obtained in a trial of the OX40 agonist ivuxolimab. CDR3 loop: CASSLVEDRGANTIYF. The CDR3 DNA follows: TGTGCCAGCAGCTTAGTAGAGGACAGGGGGGCAAACACCATATATTTT. The entire variable domain, with the rest obtained from reference TRBV7-8 and TRBJ1-3, is as follows: GAGVSQSPRYKVAKRGQDVALRCDPISGHVSLFWYQQALGQGPEFLTYFQNEAQLDKSGLPSDRFFAERPEGSVSTLKIQRTQQEDSAVYLCASSLVEDRGANTIYFGEGSWLTVV.